Listed below are T cell receptor beta chains from one sample, sequenced in a study of blood T cells in healthy people across ages. TCRdb recomputed calls from the 5' RACE reads with MiXCR, one row per CDR3 protein. The sample yields fewer than 1.5 million distinct CDR3 sequences, roughly 40% seen once. Sequences were obtained from blood. Receptor source: a woman in her late teens or twenties in good health. The CDR3 runs from the conserved cysteine through the conserved F or W. Fields, in order: J gene, clone size, D gene, V gene, CDR3 DNA, CDR3 protein. A D gene is named only where the DNA matches it firmly. Clone size is not always given. Where it is, it says once, few, many or a class for expanded clones.

J: TRBJ2-5; size: -; D: TRBD2; V: TRBV6-1; DNA: TGTGCCAGCAGTGACCTGACTAGCGGGTTTCAAGAGACCCAGTACTTC; CDR3: CASSDLTSGFQETQYF
J: TRBJ2-7; size: few; D: TRBD2; V: TRBV29-1; DNA: TGCAGCGTCACTAGCGCCAGCTCCTACGAGCAGTACTTC; CDR3: CSVTSASSYEQYF
J: TRBJ2-1; size: few; D: -; V: TRBV12-3/TRBV12-4; DNA: TGTGCCAGCAGAACCTTCCCAACGGGGGTTGAGCAGTTCTTC; CDR3: CASRTFPTGVEQFF
J: TRBJ2-5; size: -; D: -; V: TRBV14; DNA: TGTGCCAGCAGTCCTGCCGGCGCGGGGAAGGAGACCCAGTACTTC; CDR3: CASSPAGAGKETQYF
J: TRBJ1-4; size: -; D: -; V: TRBV20-1; DNA: TGCAGTGCTCCGGACAGAACTAATGAAAAACTGTTTTTT; CDR3: CSAPDRTNEKLFF
J: TRBJ1-6; size: few; D: -; V: TRBV20-1; DNA: TGCAGTGCTAGTAACCGACGCAGCTCCTATAATTCACCCCTCCACTTT; CDR3: CSASNRRSSYNSPLHF
J: TRBJ1-6; size: -; D: -; V: TRBV12-3/TRBV12-4; DNA: TGTGCCAGCAGTTTGCCCAGGAGCTCCTATAATTCACCCCTCCACTTT; CDR3: CASSLPRSSYNSPLHF
J: TRBJ1-4; size: -; D: -; V: TRBV6-5; DNA: TGTGCCAGCAGTTACTCGACCCAGGGCCCTAATGAAAAACTGTTTTTT; CDR3: CASSYSTQGPNEKLFF
J: TRBJ1-1; size: once; D: -; V: TRBV5-1; DNA: TGCGCCAGCAACCCGGGACAATTGAACACTGAAGCTTTCTTT; CDR3: CASNPGQLNTEAFF
J: TRBJ2-1; size: -; D: -; V: TRBV12-3/TRBV12-4; DNA: TGTGCCAGCAGTTTTTTGTGGGTTGGGGGGCTCAGCAATGAGCAGTTCTTC; CDR3: CASSFLWVGGLSNEQFF
J: TRBJ2-7; size: -; D: -; V: TRBV12-3/TRBV12-4; DNA: TGTGCCAGCAGTCTTACTGGGGGAGGGGGAGGCGAGCAGTACTTC; CDR3: CASSLTGGGGGEQYF
J: TRBJ1-4; size: few; D: TRBD1; V: TRBV5-1; DNA: TGCGCCAGCGGGCGATGGACAGGGGGTAATGAAAAACTGTTTTTT; CDR3: CASGRWTGGNEKLFF
J: TRBJ1-2; size: -; D: TRBD1; V: TRBV10-1; DNA: TGCGCCAGCAGTGAAAACAGGGGAGCTAACTATGGCTACACCTTC; CDR3: CASSENRGANYGYTF
J: TRBJ2-3; size: many; D: -; V: TRBV29-1; DNA: TGCAGCGTTGAACGGCAGCCCGGCCTGGATACGCAGTATTTT; CDR3: CSVERQPGLDTQYF
J: TRBJ1-4; size: -; D: -; V: TRBV27; DNA: TGTGCCAGCACACCTCTGCCCCTCTCAAATGAAAAACTGTTTTTT; CDR3: CASTPLPLSNEKLFF
J: TRBJ2-3; size: many; D: TRBD2; V: TRBV29-1; DNA: TGCAGCGTTGACTGGGAGGGCCTAGGCACAGATACGCAGTATTTT; CDR3: CSVDWEGLGTDTQYF
J: TRBJ2-1; size: -; D: TRBD2; V: TRBV6-5; DNA: TGTGCCAGCAGTGACTCAGCGGGAGAGGGTGAGCAGTTCTTC; CDR3: CASSDSAGEGEQFF
J: TRBJ2-5; size: few; D: TRBD2; V: TRBV3-1; DNA: TGTGCCAGCAGCCAGAACCTAGCGGGAGGGGAGACCCAGTACTTC; CDR3: CASSQNLAGGETQYF
J: TRBJ2-7; size: -; D: -; V: TRBV30; DNA: TGTGCCTGGAGTGGTAGGGGGGTATATTCCTACGAGCAGTACTTC; CDR3: CAWSGRGVYSYEQYF
J: TRBJ1-2; size: -; D: -; V: TRBV18; DNA: TGTGCCAGCTCACCCCCTCCATTGGACGGCTATGGCTACACCTTC; CDR3: CASSPPPLDGYGYTF
J: TRBJ2-1; size: few; D: -; V: TRBV5-1; DNA: TGCGCCAGCAGCTTGGATCAGGTGTATGATGAGCAGTTCTTC; CDR3: CASSLDQVYDEQFF
J: TRBJ1-1; size: few; D: -; V: TRBV18; DNA: TGTGCCAGCTCACCACGTGTGGGGAGAGGCTTAGGGGACACTGAAGCTTTCTTT; CDR3: CASSPRVGRGLGDTEAFF
J: TRBJ2-1; size: few; D: TRBD2; V: TRBV4-2; DNA: TGTGCCAGCAGCCAAGACGGACTAGCGGGGGCCCCAAACAATGAGCAGTTCTTC; CDR3: CASSQDGLAGAPNNEQFF
J: TRBJ2-7; size: -; D: TRBD1; V: TRBV6-6; DNA: TGTGCCAGCACCTGGACAGGGTACGAGCAGTACTTC; CDR3: CASTWTGYEQYF
J: TRBJ1-1; size: -; D: -; V: TRBV6-5; DNA: TGTGCCAGCAGCTCAAGTGACGCTGAAGCTTTCTTT; CDR3: CASSSSDAEAFF
J: TRBJ1-1; size: -; D: -; V: TRBV3-1; DNA: TGTGCCAGCAGCCAAGAGGGGGATGGGGGTGAAGCTTTCTTT; CDR3: CASSQEGDGGEAFF
J: TRBJ1-1; size: once; D: -; V: TRBV7-9; DNA: TGTGCCAGCAGCTTCCCGGACAAGAACACTGAAGCTTTCTTT; CDR3: CASSFPDKNTEAFF
J: TRBJ1-2; size: -; D: TRBD1; V: TRBV14; DNA: TGTGCCAGCAGCCAAGTTCCGGGACAGCCTTATGGCTACACCTTC; CDR3: CASSQVPGQPYGYTF
J: TRBJ2-1; size: few; D: TRBD2; V: TRBV27; DNA: TGTGCCAGCAGTTTATTGGTAGCGGGTAGGAGTGAGCAGTTCTTC; CDR3: CASSLLVAGRSEQFF
J: TRBJ2-7; size: many; D: -; V: TRBV10-3; DNA: TGTGCCATCAGTGAGGTCTACGAGCAGTACTTC; CDR3: CAISEVYEQYF
J: TRBJ2-5; size: -; D: TRBD2; V: TRBV9; DNA: TGTGCCAGCAGCGTAGGCGCTAGCGGCCAAGAGACCCAGTACTTC; CDR3: CASSVGASGQETQYF
J: TRBJ2-2; size: -; D: -; V: TRBV5-1; DNA: TGCGCCAGCCAGGAGGCACCCAACACCGGGGAGCTGTTTTTT; CDR3: CASQEAPNTGELFF
J: TRBJ1-5; size: -; D: TRBD1; V: TRBV30; DNA: TGTGCCTGGAGCGCAAACCCACAGGGGTTCGTGCAGCCCCAGCATTTT; CDR3: CAWSANPQGFVQPQHF
J: TRBJ2-1; size: -; D: -; V: TRBV28; DNA: TGTGCCAGCAGCCCTAGCGAGGGTTACAATGAGCAGTTCTTC; CDR3: CASSPSEGYNEQFF
J: TRBJ2-7; size: few; D: -; V: TRBV18; DNA: TGTGCCAGCTCACCACAAGGCCGACCAGCCTACTACGAGCAGTACTTC; CDR3: CASSPQGRPAYYEQYF